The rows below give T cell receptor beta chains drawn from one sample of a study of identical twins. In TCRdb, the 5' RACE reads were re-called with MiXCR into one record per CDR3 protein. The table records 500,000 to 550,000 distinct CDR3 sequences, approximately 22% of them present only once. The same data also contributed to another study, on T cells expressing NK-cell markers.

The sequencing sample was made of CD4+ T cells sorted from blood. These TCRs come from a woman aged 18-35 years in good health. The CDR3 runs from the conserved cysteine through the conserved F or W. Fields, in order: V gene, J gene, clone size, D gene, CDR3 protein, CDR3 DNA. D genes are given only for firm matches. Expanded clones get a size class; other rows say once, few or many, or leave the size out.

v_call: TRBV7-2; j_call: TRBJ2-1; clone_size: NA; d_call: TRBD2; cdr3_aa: CASSLAILTSGRGAYNEQFF; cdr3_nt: TGTGCCAGCAGCTTAGCTATACTAACTAGCGGGAGAGGGGCCTACAATGAGCAGTTCTTC
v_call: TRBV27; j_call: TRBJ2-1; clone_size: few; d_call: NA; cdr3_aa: CASSLSGVPSLSESYNEQFF; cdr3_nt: TGTGCCAGCAGTTTATCGGGGGTCCCTTCCCTCTCGGAGTCCTACAATGAGCAGTTCTTC
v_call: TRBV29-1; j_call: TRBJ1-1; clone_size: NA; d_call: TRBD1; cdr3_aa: CSITGVGTEAFF; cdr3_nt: TGCAGCATAACAGGGGTTGGGACTGAAGCTTTCTTT
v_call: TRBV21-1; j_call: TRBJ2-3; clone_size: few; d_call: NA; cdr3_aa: CASSTLSNLFSTDTQYF; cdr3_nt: TGTGCCAGCAGCACGCTTTCTAATCTATTTAGCACAGATACGCAGTATTTT
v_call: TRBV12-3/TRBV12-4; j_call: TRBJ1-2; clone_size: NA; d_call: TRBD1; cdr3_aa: CASSSPGQRYGYTF; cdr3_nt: TGTGCCAGCAGTTCCCCGGGACAGCGCTATGGCTACACCTTC
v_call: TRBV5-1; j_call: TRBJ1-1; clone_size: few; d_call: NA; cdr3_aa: CASRVWDTYMNTEAFF; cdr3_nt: TGCGCCAGCAGAGTGTGGGACACTTACATGAACACTGAAGCTTTCTTT
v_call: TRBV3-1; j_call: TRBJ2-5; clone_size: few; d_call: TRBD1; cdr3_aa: CASSSRDSGQYF; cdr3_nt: TGTGCCAGCAGCTCCAGGGACAGCGGCCAGTACTTC
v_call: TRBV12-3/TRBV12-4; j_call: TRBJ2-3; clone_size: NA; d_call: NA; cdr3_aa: CASSPTWIRDTQYF; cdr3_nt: TGTGCCAGCAGTCCCACATGGATACGGGATACGCAGTATTTT
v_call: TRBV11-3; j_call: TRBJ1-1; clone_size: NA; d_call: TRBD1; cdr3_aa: CASSSTGGVFTEAFF; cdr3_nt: TGTGCCAGCAGCAGTACAGGGGGCGTTTTTACTGAAGCTTTCTTT
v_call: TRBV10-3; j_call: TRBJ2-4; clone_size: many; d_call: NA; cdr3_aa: CAITNIQYF; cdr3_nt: TGTGCCATCACTAACATTCAGTACTTC
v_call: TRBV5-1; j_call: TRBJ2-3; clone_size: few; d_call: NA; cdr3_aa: CASSLAKRLTDTQYF; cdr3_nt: TGCGCCAGCAGCTTGGCTAAGCGCCTCACAGATACGCAGTATTTT
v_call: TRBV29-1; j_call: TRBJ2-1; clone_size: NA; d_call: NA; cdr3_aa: CSEVDGRVGEQFF; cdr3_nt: TGCAGCGAGGTGGACGGCCGTGTCGGTGAGCAGTTCTTC
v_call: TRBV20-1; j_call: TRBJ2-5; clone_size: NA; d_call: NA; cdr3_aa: CSAKHSLSQETQYF; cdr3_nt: TGCAGTGCTAAGCACTCACTGAGTCAGGAGACCCAGTACTTC
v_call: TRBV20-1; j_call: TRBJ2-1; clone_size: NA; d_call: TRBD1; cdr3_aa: CSARAPDRAQEQFF; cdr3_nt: TGCAGTGCTAGAGCCCCGGACAGGGCACAGGAGCAGTTCTTC
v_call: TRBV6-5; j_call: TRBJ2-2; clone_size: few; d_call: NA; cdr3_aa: CASRTAGELFF; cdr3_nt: TGTGCCAGCAGGACGGCCGGGGAGCTGTTTTTT
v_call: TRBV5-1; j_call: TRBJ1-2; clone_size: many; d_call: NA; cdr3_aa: CASGQSDRLYGYTF; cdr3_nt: TGCGCCAGCGGACAGTCTGACAGGCTCTATGGCTACACCTTC
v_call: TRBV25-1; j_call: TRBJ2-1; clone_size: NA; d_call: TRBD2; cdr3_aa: CASSAAGGPSYYNEQFF; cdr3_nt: TGTGCCAGCAGTGCAGCGGGAGGGCCTTCTTACTACAATGAGCAGTTCTTC
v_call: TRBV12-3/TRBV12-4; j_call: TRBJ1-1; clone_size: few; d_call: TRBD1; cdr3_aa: CASSRGQGREAFF; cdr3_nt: TGTGCCAGCAGTCGGGGACAGGGGCGGGAAGCTTTCTTT
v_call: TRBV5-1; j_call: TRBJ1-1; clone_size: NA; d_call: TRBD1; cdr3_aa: CASSLNRGGSEAFF; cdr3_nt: TGCGCCAGCAGCTTGAACAGGGGTGGGTCTGAAGCTTTCTTT
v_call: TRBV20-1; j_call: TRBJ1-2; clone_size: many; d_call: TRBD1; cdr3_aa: CSARDRAPYGYTF; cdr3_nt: TGCAGTGCCCGAGACAGGGCCCCCTATGGCTACACCTTC
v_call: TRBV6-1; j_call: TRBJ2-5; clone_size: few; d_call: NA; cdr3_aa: CASRDGFFETQYF; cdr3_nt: TGTGCCAGCCGAGATGGGTTTTTCGAGACCCAGTACTTC
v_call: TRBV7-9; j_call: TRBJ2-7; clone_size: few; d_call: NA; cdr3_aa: CASSLSGWVEQYF; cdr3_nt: TGTGCCAGCAGCTTATCAGGGTGGGTAGAGCAGTACTTC
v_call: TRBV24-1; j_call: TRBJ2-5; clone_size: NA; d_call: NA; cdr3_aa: CATSPGFGGETQYF; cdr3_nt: TGTGCCACCAGCCCGGGATTCGGAGGAGAGACCCAGTACTTC
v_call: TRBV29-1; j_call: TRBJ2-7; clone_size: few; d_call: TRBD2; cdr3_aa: CSVSTSGTYEQYF; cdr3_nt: TGCAGCGTCTCGACTAGCGGGACCTACGAGCAGTACTTC
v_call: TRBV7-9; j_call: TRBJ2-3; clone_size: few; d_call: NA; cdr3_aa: CASSARASTDTQYF; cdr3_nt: TGTGCCAGCAGCGCAAGAGCAAGCACAGATACGCAGTATTTT
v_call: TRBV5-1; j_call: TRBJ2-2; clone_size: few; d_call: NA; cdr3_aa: CATSRAPEGTGELFF; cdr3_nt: TGCGCCACTTCTCGGGCCCCAGAGGGCACCGGGGAGCTGTTTTTT
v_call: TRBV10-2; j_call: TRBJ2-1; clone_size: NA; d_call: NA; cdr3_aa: CASGGTSLGSSYNEQFF; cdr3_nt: TGCGCCAGCGGGGGGACATCCTTAGGTAGCTCCTACAATGAGCAGTTCTTC
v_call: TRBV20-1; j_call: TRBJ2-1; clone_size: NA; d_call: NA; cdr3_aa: CSAGKRGPYNEQFF; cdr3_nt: TGCAGTGCTGGAAAGCGAGGACCCTACAATGAGCAGTTCTTC